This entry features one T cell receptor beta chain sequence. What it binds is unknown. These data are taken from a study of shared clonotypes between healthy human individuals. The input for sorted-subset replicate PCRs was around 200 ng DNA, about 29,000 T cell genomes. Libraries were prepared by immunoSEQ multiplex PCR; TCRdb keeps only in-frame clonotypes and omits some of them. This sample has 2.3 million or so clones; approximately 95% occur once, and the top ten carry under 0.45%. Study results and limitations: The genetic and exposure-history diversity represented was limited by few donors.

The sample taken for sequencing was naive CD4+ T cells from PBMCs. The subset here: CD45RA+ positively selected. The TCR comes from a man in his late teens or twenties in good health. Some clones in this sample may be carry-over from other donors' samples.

CDR3 in amino acids: CASSPSGQGFPYEQYF. The CDR3 coding sequence is TGTGCCAGCTCACCATCGGGACAGGGGTTTCCCTACGAGCAGTACTTC. The rearrangement links TRBV18 to TRBJ2-7, with 10 bases aligning to TRBD1. V lost 2 bases, J lost 2 bases, and 6 bases stayed unmatched. The CDR3 has 16 amino acids. The germline V gene encodes CDR1 KGHSH and CDR2 LQKENI.